The 7 T cell receptor beta chains below were found in one sample sequenced in a study of cytomegalovirus exposure and HLA in healthy donors. 60 Vbeta and 13 Jbeta primers were used in PCR. TCRdb's copy holds only in-frame clones and misses some; the assay was immunoSEQ multiplex PCR. The sample has about 170,000 clones; 60% to 80% are singletons. Sequencing was carried out using PBMCs. The receptors derive from a man aged 40-49 years in good health and CMV-seronegative.

This clone has a handful of counts. The chain is built from TRBV6-5 and TRBJ2-3, with D possibly matching TRBD2 (6 bases). This CDR3 contains 15 residues. Germline lookup yields CDR1 MNHEY and CDR2 SVGAGI. V lost 2 bases to trimming and J lost 0 bases, with 9 bases between them. CDR3 DNA sequence: TGTGCCAGCAGTTACACTGGGACTAGCACAGATACGCAGTATTTT. Translation gives CASSYTGTSTDTQYF.

The chain couples TRBV5-1 to TRBJ2-6; D is perhaps TRBD2 (6 bases). The CDR3 is 16 amino acids. Trimming stripped 0 bases from V and 4 bases from J, with 11 bases between. Looked up from germline, CDR1 is SGHRS and CDR2 is YFSETQ. DNA of the CDR3: TGCGCCAGCAGCTTGGCCGGAGGGCTCGGGGCCAACGTCCTGACTTTC. It yields the protein CASSLAGGLGANVLTF. Drawing the rest from reference TRBV5-1 and TRBJ2-6, the complete variable domain is KAGVTQTPRYLIKTRGQQVTLSCSPISGHRSVSWYQQTPGQGLQFLFEYFSETQRNKGNFPGRFSGRQFSNSRSEMNVSTLELGDSALYLCASSLAGGLGANVLTFGAGSRLTVL.

The rearrangement joins TRBV7-2 to TRBJ2-1, with D possibly being TRBD1 (5 bases). With 3 bases removed from V and 0 bases from J, the gap between germline ends came to 9 bases. CDR3 length equals 15 residues. Germline V gives CDR1 SGHTA, CDR2 FQGNSA. CDR3 amino acids: CASSFSQGSYNEQFF. In DNA form, the CDR3 reads TGTGCCAGCAGCTTCTCCCAGGGCTCCTACAATGAGCAGTTCTTC.

About this clone: An end of the junction does not agree with germline; a read error may underlie this. V and J are TRBV7-6 and TRBJ2-5, with 9 bases fitting TRBD1. Germline V gene sequence: CDR1 SGHVS, CDR2 FNYEAQ. This CDR3 region has 14 residues. The CDR3 protein is CASSSGQGRETQYF. The CDR3 DNA sequence: TGTGCTAGCAGCTCCGGACAGGGGCGGGAGACCCAGTACTTC.

This clone was counted between two and nine times. The chain recombines TRBV28 with TRBJ1-1, with D unclear. Trimming shortened V by 2 bases and J by 5 bases, and 15 bases separated the two germline ends. This CDR3 is built from 15 residues. The germline CDR1 and CDR2 sequences are MDHEN and SYDVKM. In DNA, the CDR3 is TGTGCCAGCAGTTTAGAGGGTGCTGGTCGGACTGAAGCTTTCTTT. This encodes CASSLEGAGRTEAFF.

The chain uses TRBV19 and TRBJ2-1; a possible D gene is TRBD1 (7 bases). The CDR3 is made up of 15 amino acids. Germline CDR1 and CDR2: LNHDA and SQIVND (reference sequence). Trimming left V 4 bases short and J 10 bases short, with 20 bases between. The chain's CDR3 is CASSTPLNRGGEQFF. The CDR3 region has the DNA TGTGCCAGTAGTACCCCCCTTAACAGGGGAGGAGAGCAGTTCTTC.

This clone was counted once. This chain uses TRBV2 with TRBJ1-5; 11 bases map to TRBD1. With 6 bases clipped from V and 8 bases from J, the junction kept 9 bases outside the gene matches. Germline V gene lookup returns CDR1 SNHLY and CDR2 FYNNEI. The CDR3 loop spans 15 amino acids. CDR3 bases: TGTGCCAGCAGCGTTGGACAGGGGGCGAGTAAGCCCCAGCATTTT. This codes for CASSVGQGASKPQHF.